These 9 T cell receptor beta chains share one sample of origin, sequenced in a study of cytomegalovirus exposure and HLA in healthy donors. Produced via immunoSEQ multiplex PCR; TCRdb's table is partial and in-frame only. The table has 200,000 or so clones, approximately 80% seen once. What was sequenced was PBMCs. These receptors were collected from a young woman in good health and CMV-seropositive.

The V call is TRBV6-1, the J call TRBJ2-5, with a tentative D call TRBD1 (5 bases). The length of the CDR3 is 14 residues. The V end lost 1 base, the J end lost 1 base, and 7 bases lay between the germline ends. Germline V CDR1 and CDR2: MNHNS, SASEGT. CDR3 nucleotides: TGTGCCAGCAGTGAAGGGGGCAGCCAAGAGACCCAGTACTTC. Protein product: CASSEGGSQETQYF.

This chain connects TRBV29-1 to TRBJ1-1, with D hard to call. The ends were cut back, 7 bases at V and 5 bases at J, with 11 bases in the middle. CDR1 and CDR2 (germline): SQVTM, ANQGSEA. The CDR3 length is 11 residues. As DNA, the CDR3 is TGCAGCGCCCAGGTTGGGACTGAAGCTTTCTTT. This codes for CSAQVGTEAFF.

This rearrangement joins TRBV18 to TRBJ2-3, with 7 bases matching TRBD1. With V trimmed by 5 bases and J by 0 bases, 5 bases remained unmatched. This CDR3 has 15 residues. Germline-derived CDR1 and CDR2 are KGHSH and LQKENI. This CDR3 reads CASSSDRASTDTQYF. DNA of the CDR3: TGTGCCAGCTCATCTGACAGGGCTAGCACAGATACGCAGTATTTT.

The chain joins TRBV5-4 to TRBJ1-2, with D perhaps matching TRBD1 (5 bases). Germline V gene data show CDR1 as SGHNT and CDR2 as YYREEE (reference sequence). The ends were cut back, 0 bases at V and 5 bases at J, with 14 bases in the middle. The CDR3 loop spans 15 amino acids. DNA of the CDR3: TGTGCCAGCAGCTTGGGATCTCCGCAGGGTTATGGCTACACCTTC. Residues: CASSLGSPQGYGYTF.

V and J are TRBV6-5 and TRBJ2-1; tentatively, D is TRBD1 (5 bases). This CDR3 spans 14 amino acids. CDR1 is MNHEY and CDR2 is SVGAGI in the germline V gene. V lost 7 bases, J lost 8 bases, and 18 bases lay in between. CDR3 DNA: TGTGCCAGCATCCCACCAGGCAGGGTCGATGAGCAGTTCTTC. Protein: CASIPPGRVDEQFF.

This clone appeared a single time. The rearrangement joins TRBV25-1 to TRBJ1-2; D may be TRBD1 (6 bases). This CDR3 has 14 residues. Germline-derived CDR1 and CDR2 are MGHDK and SYGVNS. V was trimmed by 5 bases and J by 7 bases, leaving 17 bases between them. The CDR3 is CASSPGGAGGGYTF. CDR3 DNA sequence: TGTGCCAGCAGTCCCGGGGGGGCAGGAGGTGGCTACACCTTC.

The chain couples TRBV21-1 to TRBJ2-1; TRBD2 is the table's D call, not checked against the DNA. TRBV21-1 is recorded as a pseudogene. The CDR3 covers 14 residues. DNA for the CDR3: TGTGCCAGCAGCAAAGCGCCTAGCGGCAATGAGCAGTTCTTC. Translation gives CASSKAPSGNEQFF.

This clone came up a few times. The CDR3, as DNA: TGTGCCAGCAGTGAATTCTGGGCTGGGAGATACGAGCAGTACTTC. It translates to CASSEFWAGRYEQYF. The J gene is TRBJ2-7, the V gene TRBV6-1; D possibly corresponds to TRBD2 (5 bases). Trimming removed 2 bases at V and 4 bases at J, with 15 bases between. The CDR3 spans 15 residues. Germline V gene lookup returns CDR1 MNHNS and CDR2 SASEGT.

V is TRBV12-5 and J is TRBJ2-2; 10 nucleotides match TRBD2. The CDR3 is made up of 15 amino acids. CDR1 is LGHNT and CDR2 is FRNRAP in the germline V gene. With 3 bases clipped from V and 4 bases from J, the junction kept 2 bases outside the gene matches. The CDR3 DNA reads as TGTGCTAGTGGTTTTTTAGCGGGGGGCACCGGGGAGCTGTTTTTT. This codes for CASGFLAGGTGELFF.